Shown below are 26 T cell receptor beta chains from a single sample sequenced in a study of siplizumab effects on memory and regulatory T cells. Data came from immunoSEQ multiplex PCR; TCRdb stores just in-frame clones and leaves some out. Among about 120,000 clones, 93% were seen once, and the ten largest hold over 0.15%. Specimen: non-Treg CD4+ T cells sorted from blood. The receptor set was obtained from a human donor in good health.

This clone was seen only once. The chain couples TRBV5-1 to TRBJ1-2; 9 nucleotides align to TRBD1. This CDR3 contains 13 residues. V lost 1 base and J lost 6; bases outside the gene matches: 1. From germline, CDR1 is SGHRS and CDR2 YFSETQ. CDR3 sequence: CASSLTGGNGYTF. For the CDR3, the DNA is TGCGCCAGCAGCTTGACAGGGGGCAATGGCTACACCTTC. Together with reference TRBV5-1 and TRBJ1-2, the CDR3 gives the full variable domain: KAGVTQTPRYLIKTRGQQVTLSCSPISGHRSVSWYQQTPGQGLQFLFEYFSETQRNKGNFPGRFSGRQFSNSRSEMNVSTLELGDSALYLCASSLTGGNGYTFGSGTRLTVV.

This clone was observed a single time. The chain employs TRBV10-1 and TRBJ2-1; perhaps TRBD1 as D (6 bases). Germline CDR1 reads WNHNN; CDR2 reads SYGVQD (reference sequence). The CDR3 sequence is 14 residues long. V shed 4 bases and J shed 4 bases, with 11 bases lying between them. This chain's CDR3 is CASSVGGPYNEQFF. For the CDR3, the DNA is TGCGCCAGCAGTGTTGGGGGCCCGTACAATGAGCAGTTCTTC.

CDR3 protein: CASSRGGGPQPQHF. DNA of the CDR3: TGTGCCAGCAGTCGCGGGGGGGGGCCTCAGCCCCAGCATTTT. The rearrangement joins TRBV6-5 to TRBJ1-5; a weak D match, TRBD1 (6 bases). With 5 bases removed from V and 6 bases from J, the gap between germline ends came to 14 bases. Germline-derived CDR1 and CDR2 are MNHEY and SVGAGI. This CDR3 contains 14 residues.

The V call is TRBV6-6, the J call TRBJ2-1, with 8 bases lining up with TRBD1. Trimming took 6 bases from V and 10 from J; bases not matched to a gene: 8. The CDR3 is 13 amino acids. Germline V lookup: CDR1 MNHNY, CDR2 SVGAGI (reference sequence). Here the CDR3 DNA reads TGTGCCAGCAGGGACCAGGGGGCGGACGAGCAGTTCTTC. It encodes CASRDQGADEQFF.

This clone was found a few times. The V gene is TRBV19, the J gene TRBJ2-2, with TRBD2 matching over 8 bases. The V gene end was trimmed by 3 bases and the J gene end by 7 bases; junction bases not matched to a gene: 7. Per germline, CDR1 LNHDA and CDR2 SQIVND (reference sequence). The CDR3 consists of 15 residues. The CDR3 DNA reads TGTGCCAGTAGTATGGTTGGCGGGGGGCTCGGGGAGCTGTTTTTT. Translating gives CASSMVGGGLGELFF. The variable domain in full, completed from reference TRBV19 and TRBJ2-2, reads DGGITQSPKYLFRKEGQNVTLSCEQNLNHDAMYWYRQDPGQGLRLIYYSQIVNDFQKGDIAEGYSVSREKKESFPLTVTSAQKNPTAFYLCASSMVGGGLGELFFGEGSRLTVL.

The chain uses TRBV6-6 and TRBJ1-6; D gene uncertain. This CDR3 region has 13 residues. Per the germline V gene, CDR1 is MNHNY and CDR2 is SVGAGI (reference sequence). Trimming pared 8 bases from V and 12 bases from J, leaving 17 bases between. CDR3 DNA: TGTGCCAGCGGGCCCGGGCGTAATCAACCCCTCCACTTT. This gives the protein CASGPGRNQPLHF.

This clone came up a few times. This chain joins TRBV18 and TRBJ2-3; 7 bases match TRBD2. V was clipped by 6 bases and J by 7 bases; unmatched bases: 16. The germline CDR1 and CDR2 sequences are KGHSH and LQKENI. The CDR3 spans 16 residues. In DNA form, the CDR3 reads TGTGCCAGCTCCCCGGTGCCGGGCAGGGAGGGGAATACGCAGTATTTT. Protein: CASSPVPGREGNTQYF.

The CDR3 reads CASSLGQGADTQYF. The CDR3 coding sequence is TGTGCCAGCAGCTTAGGACAGGGGGCAGATACGCAGTATTTT. This chain joins TRBV7-2 and TRBJ2-3; 9 nucleotides line up with TRBD1. Trimming took 1 base from V and 4 from J; bases not matched to a gene: 0. The CDR3 consists of 14 residues. Germline CDR1 and CDR2: SGHTA and FQGNSA.

The rearrangement uses TRBV27 and TRBJ2-1; D may be TRBD1 or TRBD2 (5 bases each). The CDR3 is made up of 12 amino acids. In germline, CDR1 is MNHEY, CDR2 SMNVEV (reference sequence). Trimming pared 8 bases from V and 7 bases from J, leaving 12 bases between. The CDR3 reads CASSGARNEQFF. For the CDR3, the DNA is TGTGCCAGCTCCGGGGCAAGGAATGAGCAGTTCTTC.

The chain uses TRBV5-1 and TRBJ1-6; 10 positions match TRBD1. After removal of 2 bases from V and 8 bases from J, the junction contained 7 bases not matched to a gene. Per germline, CDR1 SGHRS and CDR2 YFSETQ. This CDR3 region has 16 residues. CDR3 residues: CASSFPGQGSDSPLHF. The DNA of the CDR3 is TGCGCCAGCAGCTTTCCGGGACAGGGGTCGGATTCACCCCTCCACTTT.

Worth noting for this clone: This CDR3 is also generated by other DNA sequences in the sample. The rearrangement joins TRBV2 to TRBJ1-2; perhaps TRBD1 as D (6 bases). This CDR3 comprises 12 residues. The germline V and J ends were trimmed by 4 bases and 5 bases, with 8 bases remaining between them. The V gene's germline CDR1 is SNHLY and CDR2 FYNNEI. CDR3 coding DNA: TGTGCCAGCAGTGGGACAGCTTATGGCTACACCTTC. This encodes CASSGTAYGYTF.

J is TRBJ2-7 and V is TRBV27; D may be TRBD1 (5 bases). Per the germline V gene, CDR1 is MNHEY and CDR2 is SMNVEV (reference sequence). The CDR3 consists of 15 residues. Trimming removed 3 bases from V and 1 base from J, with 13 bases in between. In nucleotides, the CDR3 is TGTGCCAGCAGTTTCCAGGACCGACAGTCCTACGAGCAGTACTTC. It is translated as CASSFQDRQSYEQYF.

The CDR3 spells CASVHGTGSYEQYF. Here the CDR3 DNA reads TGTGCCAGCGTCCATGGGACAGGCTCCTACGAGCAGTACTTC. The rearrangement links TRBV2 to TRBJ2-7; TRBD1 matches at 8 bases. Trimming cost V 8 bases and J 0 bases; bases outside gene matches: 6. The CDR3 has 14 amino acids. In germline, CDR1 is SNHLY, CDR2 FYNNEI.

There are a few counts of this clone. The V call is TRBV12-5, the J call TRBJ1-1, with no clear D. V shed 1 base and J shed 7 bases, with 13 bases lying between them. Germline CDR1 is LGHNT and CDR2 is FRNRAP. There are 14 residues in the CDR3. The DNA for the CDR3 is TGTGCTAGTGGTTTGGGACACAACAATGGTGAAGCTTTCTTT. This gives the protein CASGLGHNNGEAFF.

This rearrangement joins TRBV7-9 to TRBJ1-2, with D tentatively TRBD1 (6 bases). In germline, CDR1 is SEHNR, CDR2 FQNEAQ (reference sequence). V was shortened by 6 bases and J by 7 bases, with 21 bases between the two germline ends. The CDR3 is made up of 15 amino acids. Here the CDR3 reads CASRTRGGGDTGYTF. CDR3 in DNA: TGTGCCAGCAGAACCCGAGGGGGAGGGGATACTGGCTACACCTTC. Looking up the rest from reference TRBV7-9 and TRBJ1-2 gives the full variable domain: DTGVSQNPRHKITKRGQNVTFRCDPISEHNRLYWYRQTLGQGPEFLTYFQNEAQLEKSRLLSDRFSAERPKGSFSTLEIQRTEQGDSAMYLCASRTRGGGDTGYTFGSGTRLTVV.

This chain uses TRBV7-2 with TRBJ2-1; 10 bases are shared with TRBD2. The CDR3 totals 15 residues. After removal of 3 bases from V and 10 bases from J, the junction contained 9 bases not matched to a gene. Per the germline V gene, CDR1 is SGHTA and CDR2 is FQGNSA. CDR3 bases: TGTGCCAGCAGCTTTAGCGGGGGGCTGTTTGGAGAGCAGTTCTTC. Its translation: CASSFSGGLFGEQFF.

The chain combines TRBV10-3 with TRBJ1-2; possible D gene TRBD1, 6 bases. The CDR3 has 14 amino acids. V lost 3 bases, J lost 4 bases, and 12 bases lay in between. Germline CDR1 ENHRY, CDR2 SYGVKD. The CDR3 nucleotides are TGTGCCATCAGTGAACAGGGAATATCCTATGGCTACACCTTC. It yields the protein CAISEQGISYGYTF.

The CDR3, as DNA: TGTGCCAGCTCACCATCACACTCAACCCTATATGGCTACACCTTC. As protein: CASSPSHSTLYGYTF. The chain joins TRBV18 to TRBJ1-2; no clear D gene. Germline assignment: CDR1 KGHSH and CDR2 LQKENI. Trimming took 2 bases from V and 5 from J, leaving 15 bases between them. This CDR3 has 15 amino acids.

V and J are TRBV14 and TRBJ1-4; D might be TRBD1 (5 bases). V lost 5 bases, J lost 8 bases, and 21 bases lay in between. The CDR3 is made up of 16 amino acids. Germline V gene data show CDR1 as SGHDN and CDR2 as FVKESK. The DNA of the CDR3 is TGTGCCAGCAGCGATACTCGTAAGGGGCTGGTCGAAAAACTGTTTTTT. This codes for CASSDTRKGLVEKLFF.

The genes are TRBV28 and TRBJ1-1; maybe TRBD1 (5 bases). Germline V gene sequence: CDR1 MDHEN, CDR2 SYDVKM. Between the trimmed V and J ends, which lost 6 bases and 1 base, there was a span of 12 bases. The CDR3 covers 14 residues. The CDR3: CASRTDGPNTEAFF. The CDR3, as DNA: TGTGCCAGCAGGACAGACGGACCGAACACTGAAGCTTTCTTT.

This clone was picked up one time. The rearrangement links TRBV28 to TRBJ2-7, with D possibly being TRBD1 (6 bases). The CDR3 contains 15 residues. Trimming removed 8 bases from V and 4 bases from J, with 21 bases in between. Germline values: CDR1 MDHEN, CDR2 SYDVKM. CDR3 protein: CASGISQVGGYEQYF. CDR3 sequence (DNA): TGTGCCAGCGGCATCTCTCAAGTAGGGGGTTACGAGCAGTACTTC.

The chain joins TRBV18 to TRBJ1-1, with 9 bases fitting TRBD1. CDR1 and CDR2 from the germline V gene are KGHSH and LQKENI. CDR3 length equals 16 residues. After removal of 2 bases from V and 0 bases from J, the junction contained 4 bases not matched to a gene. Here the CDR3 reads CASSPGTGNLNTEAFF. CDR3 nucleotide sequence: TGTGCCAGCTCACCAGGGACAGGGAATTTGAACACTGAAGCTTTCTTT.

CDR3 amino acids: CASTLSGTGLPLNTEAFF. The CDR3 nucleotides read TGTGCCAGTACCCTTAGCGGGACAGGGCTCCCCCTGAACACTGAAGCTTTCTTT. The V and J genes are TRBV19 and TRBJ1-1, with TRBD1 identical over 9 bases. Germline assignment: CDR1 LNHDA and CDR2 SQIVND (reference sequence). This CDR3 contains 18 residues. V lost 7 bases to trimming and J lost 0 bases; unmatched junction nucleotides: 15.

The gene calls are TRBV18 and TRBJ2-3; no firm D call. The CDR3 is 13 residues long. V lost 1 base and J lost 3, with 5 bases in between. Germline-derived CDR1 and CDR2 are KGHSH and LQKENI. For the CDR3, the DNA is TGTGCCAGCTCACCACGGGCGACAGATACGCAGTATTTT. This sequence encodes CASSPRATDTQYF.

Turning to this clone: The junction does not match germline at one end; this may be a read error. The genes are TRBV7-2 and TRBJ2-5; D remains ambiguous. CDR3 length: 13 residues. From germline, CDR1 is SGHTA and CDR2 FQGNSA. CDR3 amino acids: CASSPPWIAFVNF. The CDR3 nucleotides read TGTGCCAGCAGCCCCCCGTGGATCGCGTTTGTAAACTTC.

The chain's CDR3 is CAWGRGTEAFF. For the CDR3, the DNA is TGTGCCTGGGGCAGGGGCACTGAAGCTTTCTTT. The chain combines TRBV30 with TRBJ1-1; D possibly corresponds to TRBD1 (6 bases). Germline CDR1 is GTSNPN and CDR2 is SVGIG (reference sequence). CDR3 length: 11 residues. V gave up 5 bases and J gave up 4 bases, with 8 bases separating them.